A single count supports the clone carrying this T cell receptor beta chain. Its target is unknown. This sample is drawn from a study of T cell repertoires in cytomegalovirus infection. Study in general: Selection of CMV epitopes for the study included recently identified HLA-C-restricted and well-studied HLA-B-restricted ones. CMV infection plus the matching HLA type was flagged by public TCR beta signatures. Study-wide results and limits: CMV-specific HLA-C-restricted TCR beta clonotypes dominated the ex vivo response. Identification of carriers of CMV plus the relevant HLA was performed using cumulative public TCR beta family frequency.

CDR3 length: 20 amino acids. The germline V gene encodes CDR1 KGHSH and CDR2 LQKENI. The ends lost 1 base at V and 6 bases at J; junction bases unmatched: 17. TCRdb called the reads again in MiXCR, with one record for every CDR3 protein. The table has 230,000 or so distinct CDR3 sequences, about 39% seen once; the top ten hold roughly three fifths. The TCR originated in a human donor in good health (CMV status not recorded). Some clones in this sample may be carry-over from other donors' samples. The sample in question was CD8+ T cells from cultured PBMCs, obtained from culture after CMV antigen stimulation. The rearrangement joins TRBV18 to TRBJ2-4; 11 bases agree with TRBD2. CDR3 nucleotide sequence: TGTGCCAGCTCACCACGTTCCGGATATTTAGCGGGAGGGCATTCAAACATTCAGTACTTC. Translated, it gives CASSPRSGYLAGGHSNIQYF.